This entry features one T cell receptor beta chain sequence. Its antigen is as yet unknown. This record belongs to a study of shared clonotypes between healthy human individuals. General study results and limits: The researchers took only blood, and tissue repertoires probably look different.

Authors' analysis steps: Quality scores were absent from the junction-only immunoSEQ sequences, so filtering differed. TCRdb keeps only in-frame clones here, not all; method: immunoSEQ multiplex PCR. D and trimming come from the DNA, and the V and J calls and clone size come from that table. The table lists some 2.4 million clones, roughly 93% of them singletons. With V trimmed by 5 bases and J by 5 bases, 3 bases remained unmatched. The CDR3 is 15 residues long. The germline V gene has CDR1 MDHEN and CDR2 SYDVKM. The donors, all of them Caucasian adults, lived in Nashville, Tennessee. The investigators split CD4+ cells into a CD45RA+ naive subset and a CD45RA-negative memory subset.

The chain employs TRBV28 and TRBJ2-3, with 14 bases lining up with TRBD2. The clonotype comes from a man aged 18 to 29 in good health. Some clones in this sample may be carry-over from other donors' samples. The source material was naive CD4+ T cells from PBMCs. Indicated subset: CD45RA+ positively selected. The CDR3 DNA reads TGTGCCAGCAGTCGGACTAGCGGGAGGCTAGATACGCAGTATTTT. Amino acid sequence: CASSRTSGRLDTQYF.